Reported below is one TCR beta chain. Profiling relied on immunoSEQ multiplex PCR, and the TCRdb table lists in-frame clones only, not all of them. There are more than 200,000 clones in the sample; around 90% occur only once, and about 3% lies in the top ten. CDR1 and CDR2 (germline): LNHDA, SQIVND (reference sequence). This CDR3 has 15 amino acids. V lost 3 bases and J 4 bases, leaving 13 bases between the germline ends. The data were obtained in a study of blood T cell repertoires in COVID-19. At the level of the study: PBMCs, B-cell-depleted T cells, or T cells provided the cDNA or gDNA that made up the material.

The sample comprised peripheral blood. The chain has TRBV19 and TRBJ2-1, with D uncertain. The origin of this receptor is a man aged 18 to 29 with active or convalescent COVID-19. The CDR3 nucleotides are TGTGCCAGTAGTATTGCCCGGAGTAGGTACAATGAGCAGTTCTTC. As protein: CASSIARSRYNEQFF.